Listed here are 7 T cell receptor beta chains from one sample, sequenced in a study of blood T cell repertoires in COVID-19 (dated by TCRdb to the early 2020s). Library preparation used the immunoSEQ multiplex PCR assay. TCRdb mirrors the immuneACCESS table, restricted to in-frame sequences. Some clones are absent from its copies; in checked studies, under half trace to an unresolved V gene, and the reason for the others is unknown. A total of about 220,000 clones appear in this sample, roughly 80% of them only once. The ten largest make up around 5% of the sample. Sequencing was done on a sample of peripheral blood. Receptor source: a human donor in a cohort sampled during active COVID-19.

CDR3 nucleotides: TGTGCCAGCAGCTCGGGGGGGGCAGGCGGGGAGCTGTTTTTT. Its protein product is CASSSGGAGGELFF. V is TRBV7-3 and J is TRBJ2-2; 8 bases are a match to TRBD2. The CDR3 sequence is 14 residues long. The V and J ends lost 4 bases and 7 bases, in that order; junction bases with no gene match: 5. The germline CDR1 and CDR2 sequences are SGHTA and FQGTGA.

This chain connects TRBV2 to TRBJ2-7, with TRBD1 matching 9 bases. Germline V gene data show CDR1 as SNHLY and CDR2 as FYNNEI. The trim removed 8 bases at V and 3 bases at J, leaving 8 bases unmatched. The length of the CDR3 is 14 residues. The CDR3 sequence: CASHEVGQGYEQYF. For the CDR3, the DNA is TGTGCCAGCCATGAGGTGGGACAGGGCTACGAGCAGTACTTC.

The CDR3 region has the DNA TGTGCCAGCAGCCTAGGAGGAGTTTTAGGGGCCAACGTCCTGACTTTC. It specifies CASSLGGVLGANVLTF. The chain is built from TRBV3-1 (or the pseudogene TRBV3-2) and TRBJ2-6, with a weak D call TRBD2 (5 bases). Trimming left V 4 bases short and J 4 bases short, with 14 bases between. CDR3 size: 16 residues. The germline gives CDR1 LGHDT, CDR2 YNNKEL (reference sequence).

The rearrangement joins TRBV4-2 to TRBJ2-3, with 9 bases lining up with TRBD2. Germline assignment: CDR1 LGHNA and CDR2 YNFKEQ. This CDR3 region has 17 residues. The V segment lost 1 base and the J segment 2 bases; nucleotides outside the gene matches: 7. CDR3 in amino acids: CASSQVTTSGFTDTQYF. The DNA of the CDR3 is TGTGCCAGCAGCCAAGTTACGACTAGCGGATTCACAGATACGCAGTATTTT.

The rearrangement joins TRBV6-2 or TRBV6-3 to TRBJ2-7; D remains ambiguous. The CDR3 loop spans 14 amino acids. CDR1 is MNHEY and CDR2 is SVGEGT in the germline V gene. V was pared by 6 bases and J by 2 bases, with 14 bases between. The DNA of the CDR3 is TGTGCCAGCAGCCCCCCGTGGTGGCCCTACGAGCAGTACTTC. Amino acids: CASSPPWWPYEQYF.

The CDR3 is CASTPPTGLNTEAFF. DNA of the CDR3: TGTGCCAGCACCCCCCCGACAGGGCTGAACACTGAAGCTTTCTTT. The rearrangement links TRBV6-5 to TRBJ1-1; 7 bases fit TRBD1. Unmatched junction bases numbered 8, after V lost 7 bases and J lost 0 bases. The CDR3 is 15 amino acids. Germline-derived CDR1 and CDR2 are MNHEY and SVGAGI.

The rearrangement uses TRBV4-2 and TRBJ1-4; TRBD1 matches 8 bases. V was pared by 4 bases and J by 3 bases, with 10 bases of the junction left unmatched. The CDR3 length is 17 residues. CDR1 and CDR2 (germline): LGHNA, YNFKEQ. In DNA form, the CDR3 reads TGTGCCAGCAGCCTCCTCGGACAGGGTGGTGCTAATGAAAAACTGTTTTTT. Protein: CASSLLGQGGANEKLFF.